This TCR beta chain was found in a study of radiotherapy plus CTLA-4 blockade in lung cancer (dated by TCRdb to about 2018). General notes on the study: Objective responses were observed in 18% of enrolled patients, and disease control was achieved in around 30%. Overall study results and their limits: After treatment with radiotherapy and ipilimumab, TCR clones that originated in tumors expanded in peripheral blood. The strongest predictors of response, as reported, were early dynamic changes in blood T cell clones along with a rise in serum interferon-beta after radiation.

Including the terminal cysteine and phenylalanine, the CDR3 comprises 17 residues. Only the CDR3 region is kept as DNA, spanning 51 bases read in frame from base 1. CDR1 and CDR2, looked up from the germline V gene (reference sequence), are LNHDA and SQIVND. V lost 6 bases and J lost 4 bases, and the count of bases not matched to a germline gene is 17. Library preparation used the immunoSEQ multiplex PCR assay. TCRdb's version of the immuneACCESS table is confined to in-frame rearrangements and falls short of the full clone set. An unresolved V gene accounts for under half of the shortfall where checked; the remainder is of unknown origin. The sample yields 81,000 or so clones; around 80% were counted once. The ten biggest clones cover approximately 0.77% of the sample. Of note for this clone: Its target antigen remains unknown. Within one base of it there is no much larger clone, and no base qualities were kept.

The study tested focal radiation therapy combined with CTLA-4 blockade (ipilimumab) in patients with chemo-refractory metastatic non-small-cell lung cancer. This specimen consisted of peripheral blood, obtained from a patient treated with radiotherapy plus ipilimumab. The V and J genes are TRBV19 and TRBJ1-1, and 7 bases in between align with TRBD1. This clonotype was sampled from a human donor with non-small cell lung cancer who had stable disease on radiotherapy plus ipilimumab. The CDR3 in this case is CASSPGNEIGGSTEAFF. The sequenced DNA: TGTGCCAGTAGCCCCGGTAATGAGATAGGGGGCAGCACTGAAGCTTTCTTT. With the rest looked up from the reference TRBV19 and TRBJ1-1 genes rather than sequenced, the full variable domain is DGGITQSPKYLFRKEGQNVTLSCEQNLNHDAMYWYRQDPGQGLRLIYYSQIVNDFQKGDIAEGYSVSREKKESFPLTVTSAQKNPTAFYLCASSPGNEIGGSTEAFFGQGTRLTVV.